This TCR beta chain was documented in a study of early T cells in non-severe SARS-CoV-2 infection. Each single cDNA molecule received a unique molecular identifier. Each CDR3 protein is one row after TCRdb ran MiXCR on the 5' RACE reads. The sample holds 95,000 to 100,000 distinct CDR3 sequences, about 13% seen once. Findings of the study overall: Anti-spike CD8 specificities were favored by VDJdb matching, whose results missed private and CD4 specificities.

Trimming removed 1 base at V and 2 bases at J, with 13 bases between. The CDR3 is 16 residues long. Germline V CDR1 and CDR2: SGHAT, FQNNGV. This clonotype was seen once. Its target is unknown. V usage is TRBV11-2 and J usage is TRBJ2-3, with D perhaps TRBD1 (7 bases). The specimen sequenced was whole blood. This TCR derives from an adult who was a healthcare worker with PCR-confirmed SARS-CoV-2 infection or an uninfected control (not recorded which). The CDR3 DNA is TGTGCCAGCAGCTTAGGGAGGGGGCTGGACACAGATACGCAGTATTTT. This codes for CASSLGRGLDTDTQYF. The whole variable domain, filled in from reference TRBV11-2 and TRBJ2-3, reads EAGVAQSPRYKIIEKRQSVAFWCNPISGHATLYWYQQILGQGPKLLIQFQNNGVVDDSQLPKDRFSAERLKGVDSTLKIQPAKLEDSAVYLCASSLGRGLDTDTQYFGPGTRLTVL.